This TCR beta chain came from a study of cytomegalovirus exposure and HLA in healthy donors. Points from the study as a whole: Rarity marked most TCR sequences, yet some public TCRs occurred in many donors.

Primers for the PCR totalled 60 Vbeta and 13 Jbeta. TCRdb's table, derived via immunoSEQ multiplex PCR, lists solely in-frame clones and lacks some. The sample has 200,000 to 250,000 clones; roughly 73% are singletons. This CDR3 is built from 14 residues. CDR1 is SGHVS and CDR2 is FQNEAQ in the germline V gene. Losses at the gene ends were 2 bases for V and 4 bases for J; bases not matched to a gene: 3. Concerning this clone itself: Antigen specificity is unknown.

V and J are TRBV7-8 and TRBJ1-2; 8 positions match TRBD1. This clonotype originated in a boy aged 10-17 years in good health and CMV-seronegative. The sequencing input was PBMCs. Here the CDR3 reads CASSLQGAPYGYTF. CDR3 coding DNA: TGTGCCAGCAGCTTACAGGGGGCCCCCTATGGCTACACCTTC.